Shown below are 25 T cell receptor beta chains from a single sample sequenced in a study of response to subunit inactivated influenza vaccine. TCRdb passed the RT-PCR reads through MiXCR, listing each CDR3 protein once. The sample contains some 600,000 distinct CDR3 sequences, 14% of which appear only once. The material was PBMCs from blood, obtained 14 to 15 days before vaccination. These receptors all come from a man aged 50 to 60 who received an inactivated influenza vaccine.

The chain combines TRBV7-2 with TRBJ2-1; D is possibly TRBD1 (5 bases). Trimming took off 4 bases at V and 7 bases at J, with 20 bases between the two ends. Germline V gene data show CDR1 as SGHTA and CDR2 as FQGNSA. The CDR3 is 16 residues long. CDR3 sequence: CASSSPTARLSNEQFF. The CDR3 DNA reads as TGTGCCAGCAGCTCCCCGACAGCCCGACTTTCAAATGAGCAGTTCTTC.

This clonotype was seen ten or more times. The genes are TRBV5-1 and TRBJ1-2; D unclear. V dropped 0 bases and J dropped 2 bases, with 5 bases sitting between them. Germline-derived CDR1 and CDR2 are SGHRS and YFSETQ. The CDR3 is 13 amino acids. The CDR3 coding sequence is TGCGCCAGCAGCTTGGGAGCCAACTATGGCTACACCTTC. Residues: CASSLGANYGYTF.

This clonotype appeared many times. The gene calls are TRBV10-3 and TRBJ2-7; TRBD1 might be the D (6 bases). V was clipped by 4 bases and J by 6 bases, with 22 bases between them. Germline V gene data show CDR1 as ENHRY and CDR2 as SYGVKD. The CDR3 covers 16 residues. The CDR3 is CAISGSLTGRLPEQYF. The CDR3 coding sequence is TGTGCCATCAGTGGATCTTTGACAGGACGCCTTCCCGAGCAGTACTTC.

The gene calls are TRBV6-5 and TRBJ2-1, with 7 bases lining up with TRBD1. This CDR3 contains 16 residues. The junction had 6 bases not matched to a gene; V was cut back by 0 bases and J by 4 bases. Germline V gene sequence: CDR1 MNHEY, CDR2 SVGAGI. CDR3 sequence: CASSYSETGRYNEQFF. The CDR3, as DNA: TGTGCCAGCAGTTACTCGGAGACAGGGAGATACAATGAGCAGTTCTTC.

CDR3 protein: CASSYGRRGPYEQYF. The CDR3, as DNA: TGTGCCAGCAGTTACGGTCGCAGGGGCCCCTACGAGCAGTACTTC. This rearrangement joins TRBV6-5 to TRBJ2-7, with a possible D match to TRBD1 (6 bases). In germline, CDR1 is MNHEY, CDR2 SVGAGI. There are 15 residues in the CDR3. Trimming took off 2 bases at V and 2 bases at J, with 13 bases between the two ends.

This clonotype was counted many times. The V gene is TRBV6-5, the J gene TRBJ1-1; D unresolved. The V end was cut by 0 bases, the J end by 4 bases, with 9 bases between. Germline lookup yields CDR1 MNHEY and CDR2 SVGAGI. This CDR3 contains 14 residues. The CDR3 DNA is TGTGCCAGCAGTTACTCACCTTGGGGCACTGAAGCTTTCTTT. It is translated as CASSYSPWGTEAFF.

The rearrangement links TRBV10-3 to TRBJ2-2; TRBD1 is a possible D gene (6 bases). There are 18 residues in the CDR3. Germline V gene sequence: CDR1 ENHRY, CDR2 SYGVKD. V dropped 0 bases and J dropped 3 bases, with 17 bases sitting between them. The CDR3 here is CAISESWVQGSDTGELFF. As DNA, the CDR3 is TGTGCCATCAGTGAGTCATGGGTACAGGGTTCTGACACCGGGGAGCTGTTTTTT.

This clonotype turned up a few times. The V and J genes are TRBV7-2 and TRBJ1-2; the D gene is possibly TRBD1 (5 bases). Germline values: CDR1 SGHTA, CDR2 FQGNSA. The CDR3 length is 14 residues. The V gene lost 5 bases and the J gene lost 4 bases, with 14 bases spanning the gap. The CDR3 DNA reads TGTGCCAGCAGCGACACTCGGGACGGCTATGGCTACACCTTC. As protein: CASSDTRDGYGYTF.

The table lists this clonotype with a few counts. This chain uses TRBV4-3 with TRBJ2-7, with D perhaps TRBD2 (5 bases). Germline V gives CDR1 LGHNA, CDR2 YSLEER. This CDR3 is 15 amino acids long. Trimming stripped 2 bases from V and 5 bases from J, with 16 bases between. CDR3 protein: CASSQFPGNRDEQYF. The CDR3 DNA sequence: TGCGCCAGCAGCCAATTCCCCGGGAACAGAGACGAGCAGTACTTC.

This clonotype was observed at least ten times. The V and J genes are TRBV12-3 or TRBV12-4 and TRBJ2-1; no reliable D call. This CDR3 has 11 amino acids. Deletions cut 3 bases from V and 12 bases from J, with 9 bases between. As DNA, the CDR3 is TGTGCCAGCAGTTTGGGGATGGGGCAGTTCTTC. It yields the protein CASSLGMGQFF.

The V call is TRBV12-3 or TRBV12-4, the J call TRBJ2-2; D is uncertain. This CDR3 has 15 residues. The ends were cut back, 4 bases at V and 0 bases at J, with 9 bases in the middle. CDR3 bases: TGTGCCAGCAGTTCCCGGACCCCGAACACCGGGGAGCTGTTTTTT. This gives the protein CASSSRTPNTGELFF.

This clonotype was seen a handful of times. Germline is not matched at one junction end, which may reflect a read error. This sequence joins TRBV11-1 and TRBJ2-1, with 9 nucleotides matching TRBD1. The CDR3 runs to 18 residues. The germline V gene encodes CDR1 SGHAT and CDR2 FQDESV (reference sequence). The chain's CDR3 is CASSLAVINRGRVDEQFF. CDR3 DNA: TGTGCCAGCAGCTTAGCGGTTATCAACAGGGGGCGGGTTGATGAGCAGTTTTTC. The full variable domain, rest sourced from reference TRBV11-1 and TRBJ2-1, is EAEVAQSPRYKITEKSQAVAFWCDPISGHATLYWYRQILGQGPELLVQFQDESVVDDSQLPKDRFSAERLKGVDSTLKIQPAELGDSAMYLCASSLAVINRGRVDEQFFGPGTRLTVL.

The chain combines TRBV14 with TRBJ1-5, with unresolved D. CDR1 SGHDN and CDR2 FVKESK come from the germline V gene. V was trimmed by 3 bases and J by 6 bases, leaving 9 bases between them. The CDR3 runs to 13 residues. The CDR3 coding sequence is TGTGCCAGCAGCCAGTTTCGGGGTCAGCCCCAGCATTTT. This codes for CASSQFRGQPQHF.

This chain connects TRBV7-8 to TRBJ2-7, with 8 nucleotides matching TRBD2. Looked up from germline, CDR1 is SGHVS and CDR2 is FQNEAQ. Losses at the gene ends were 4 bases for V and 3 bases for J; bases not matched to a gene: 8. This CDR3 is 15 amino acids long. The CDR3 sequence: CASSSRGGGSYEQYF. CDR3 coding DNA: TGTGCCAGCAGCTCTCGGGGGGGCGGGAGCTACGAGCAGTACTTC.

This clonotype has a count of ten or more. This rearrangement joins TRBV12-3 or TRBV12-4 to TRBJ2-7; 9 nucleotides line up with TRBD2. The ends lost 3 bases at V and 0 bases at J; junction bases unmatched: 9. The CDR3 covers 17 residues. The DNA for the CDR3 is TGTGCCAGCAGTTTCGGGGCGGGAGGGCTGAGCTCCTACGAGCAGTACTTC. This encodes CASSFGAGGLSSYEQYF.

This clonotype was picked up a small number of times. The chain joins TRBV12-3 or TRBV12-4 to TRBJ2-3; a possible D gene is TRBD1 (5 bases). CDR3 size: 16 residues. With 5 bases removed from V and 3 bases from J, the gap between germline ends came to 18 bases. DNA of the CDR3: TGTGCCAGCAGTCGAGGTACCCCAGGGCCGACAGATACGCAGTATTTT. Protein sequence: CASSRGTPGPTDTQYF.

This clonotype was observed at least ten times. Written as DNA, the CDR3 is TGTGCCAGCAGCCCGAACAGGGGATGGACAGGGCCGAGGACTAATGAAAAACTGTTTTTT. Translating gives CASSPNRGWTGPRTNEKLFF. The chain employs TRBV7-8 and TRBJ1-4; 8 bases align to TRBD1. Losses at the gene ends were 5 bases for V and 2 bases for J; bases not matched to a gene: 19. The V gene's germline CDR1 is SGHVS and CDR2 FQNEAQ. The CDR3 consists of 20 residues.

The chain joins TRBV29-1 to TRBJ1-4; D is possibly TRBD1 (5 bases). Germline V gene data show CDR1 as SQVTM and CDR2 as ANQGSEA. The V end was cut by 7 bases, the J end by 6 bases, with 15 bases between. CDR3 size: 13 residues. The CDR3 loop reads CSGGALKDEKLFF. CDR3 in DNA: TGCAGCGGCGGGGCACTAAAGGATGAAAAACTGTTTTTT. The full variable domain, rest sourced from reference TRBV29-1 and TRBJ1-4, is SAVISQKPSRDICQRGTSLTIQCQVDSQVTMMFWYRQQPGQSLTLIATANQGSEATYESGFVIDKFPISRPNLTFSTLTVSNMSPEDSSIYLCSGGALKDEKLFFGSGTQLSVL.

This clonotype occurred many times. This chain connects TRBV5-1 to TRBJ2-1; TRBD1 aligns across 7 bases. The CDR3 is made up of 15 amino acids. J was trimmed by 2 bases and V by 4 bases; bases with no gene match: 6. Germline assignment: CDR1 SGHRS and CDR2 YFSETQ. In DNA, the CDR3 is TGCGCCAGCAGCATAGGGGGCCAGACCTACAATGAGCAGTTCTTC. It specifies CASSIGGQTYNEQFF.

Only a few counts were recorded for this clonotype. V gene TRBV9 combines with J gene TRBJ2-2; D gene uncertain. The CDR3 spans 13 residues. Germline CDR1 SGDLS, CDR2 YYNGEE. Between the trimmed V and J ends, which lost 0 bases and 4 bases, there was a span of 4 bases. Here the CDR3 reads CASSVEGTGELFF. The CDR3 DNA sequence: TGTGCCAGCAGCGTAGAGGGCACCGGGGAGCTGTTTTTT.

This chain connects TRBV11-1 to TRBJ2-3; no definite D call. This CDR3 spans 16 amino acids. Germline CDR1 is SGHAT and CDR2 is FQDESV (reference sequence). V was pared by 8 bases and J by 4 bases, with 22 bases between. The CDR3 here is CASAFAPLTSADTQYF. In DNA, the CDR3 is TGTGCCAGCGCCTTTGCCCCACTCACGTCGGCAGATACGCAGTATTTT.

J is TRBJ2-7 and V is TRBV15, with a possible D match to TRBD1 (5 bases). The CDR3 totals 15 residues. CDR1 and CDR2 from the germline V gene are LNHNV and YYDKDF (reference sequence). Trimming shortened V by 0 bases and J by 5 bases, and 14 bases separated the two germline ends. The DNA for the CDR3 is TGTGCCACCAGCAGAGAGAAGGGGCGACGGAACGAGCAGTACTTC. It is translated as CATSREKGRRNEQYF. Complete variable domain (other parts from reference TRBV15 and TRBJ2-7): DAMVIQNPRYQVTQFGKPVTLSCSQTLNHNVMYWYQQKSSQAPKLLFHYYDKDFNNEADTPDNFQSRRPNTSFCFLDIRSPGLGDTAMYLCATSREKGRRNEQYFGPGTRLTVT.

V gene TRBV30 combines with J gene TRBJ2-7; TRBD1 aligns across 9 bases. V was clipped by 3 bases and J by 5 bases; unmatched bases: 8. The CDR3 runs 14 residues. Germline V gene lookup returns CDR1 GTSNPN and CDR2 SVGIG (reference sequence). CDR3 residues: CAWRSGTGYHEQYF. CDR3 sequence (DNA): TGTGCCTGGAGATCGGGGACAGGGTACCACGAGCAGTACTTC.

A few counts support this clonotype. The rearrangement joins TRBV6-1 to TRBJ2-5; D is possibly TRBD1 (5 bases). The V gene lost 6 bases and the J gene lost 5 bases, with 22 bases spanning the gap. The germline CDR1 and CDR2 sequences are MNHNS and SASEGT. The CDR3 runs 16 residues. The CDR3 DNA sequence: TGTGCCAGCAGCCTCCTCAGGGCTACCTTGGGTGAGACCCAGTACTTC. It is translated as CASSLLRATLGETQYF.

Ten or more counts support this clonotype. This chain links TRBV24-1 with TRBJ2-1; tentatively, D is TRBD2 (5 bases). The V and J ends lost 7 bases and 4 bases respectively, with 10 bases between them. Germline CDR1 KGHDR, CDR2 SFDVKD. The CDR3 extends over 13 amino acids. The CDR3 spells CATSRRGYNEQFF. Here the CDR3 DNA reads TGTGCCACCAGCCGTCGCGGGTACAATGAGCAGTTCTTC.